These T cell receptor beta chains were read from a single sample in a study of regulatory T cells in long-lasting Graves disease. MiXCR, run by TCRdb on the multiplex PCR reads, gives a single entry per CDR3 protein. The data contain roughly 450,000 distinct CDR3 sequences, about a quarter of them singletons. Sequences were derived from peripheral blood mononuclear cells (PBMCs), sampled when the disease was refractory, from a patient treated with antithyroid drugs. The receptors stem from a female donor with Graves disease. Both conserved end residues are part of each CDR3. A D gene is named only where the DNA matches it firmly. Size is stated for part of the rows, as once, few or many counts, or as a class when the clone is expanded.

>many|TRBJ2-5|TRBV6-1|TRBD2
TGTGCCAGCAAAAAAAGCGGGATAGAGACCCAGTACTTC
CASKKSGIETQYF
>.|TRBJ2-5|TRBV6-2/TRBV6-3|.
TGTGCCAGCAGTGGCGGATTCGATCAAGAGACCCAGTACTTC
CASSGGFDQETQYF
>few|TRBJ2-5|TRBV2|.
TGTGCCAGCAGTGAAGTCGTCTTGGGAACCCAGTACTTC
CASSEVVLGTQYF
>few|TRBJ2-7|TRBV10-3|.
TGTGCCATCAGTGATGGGGGCAGGGCACTCATCTACGAGCAGTACTTC
CAISDGGRALIYEQYF
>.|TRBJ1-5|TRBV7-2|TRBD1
TGTGCCAGCAGCGACGACAGGGCCCTTAATCAGCCCCAGCATTTT
CASSDDRALNQPQHF
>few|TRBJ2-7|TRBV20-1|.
TGCAGTGCTAGAGATCGAGGCCGTCTTGAGCAGTACTTC
CSARDRGRLEQYF
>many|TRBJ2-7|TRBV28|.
TGTGCCAGCAGCCCCAGAGAGGTACCTAGGACCTACGAGCAGTACTTC
CASSPREVPRTYEQYF
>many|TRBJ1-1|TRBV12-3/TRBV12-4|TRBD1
TGTGCCAGCAGTGCTCGGACAGGGCCGAACACTGAAGCTTTCTTT
CASSARTGPNTEAFF
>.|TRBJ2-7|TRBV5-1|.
TGCGCCAGCAGCTCCCCACAGGTGGAGGAGCAGTGCTTC
CASSSPQVEEQCF
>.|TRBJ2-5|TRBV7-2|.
TGTGCCAGCAGCCGGGAACCCGGGGCTAGCCGAGAGACCCAGTACTTC
CASSREPGASRETQYF
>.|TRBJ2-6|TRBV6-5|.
TGTGCCAGCAGTTTGGGGGTTACCGGGGCCAACGTCCTGACTTTC
CASSLGVTGANVLTF
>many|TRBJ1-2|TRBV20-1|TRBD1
TGCAGTGCCCCGGGACAGCCAACCCTCTATGGCTACACCTTC
CSAPGQPTLYGYTF
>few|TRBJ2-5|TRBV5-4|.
TGTGCCAGCAGTAAGATAGAGGAAGAGACCCAGTACTTC
CASSKIEEETQYF
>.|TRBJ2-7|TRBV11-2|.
TGCGCCAGCAGCCAAGTGGGTCCGTTCCCGCCCTACGAGCAGTACTTC
CASSQVGPFPPYEQYF
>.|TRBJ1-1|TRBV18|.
TGTGCCAGCTCACCGCTAGGGACGGATAACACTGAAGCTTTCTTT
CASSPLGTDNTEAFF
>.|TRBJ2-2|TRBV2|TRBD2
TGTGCCAGCAGCAAGCGGGAGGGCCGTGCCGGGGAGCTGTTTTTT
CASSKREGRAGELFF
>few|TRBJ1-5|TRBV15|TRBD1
TGTGCCACTTCGGACAGGGGCGTATCGGGCAATCAGCCCCAGCATTTT
CATSDRGVSGNQPQHF
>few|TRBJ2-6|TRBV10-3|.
TGTGCCACCAGGCTGGAATGGGCCAACGTCCTGACTTTC
CATRLEWANVLTF
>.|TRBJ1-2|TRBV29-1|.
TGCAGCGTTGGGGATATAGGTACGCGGGGCTACACCTTC
CSVGDIGTRGYTF
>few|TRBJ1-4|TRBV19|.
TGTGCCAGTAGTCTCTTAGGGAGTTTTAATGTTGAAAAACTGTTTTTT
CASSLLGSFNVEKLFF
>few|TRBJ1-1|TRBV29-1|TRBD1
TGCAGCGTTGACCCCGGGACAGGGAGGGGAAAAGCTTTCTTT
CSVDPGTGRGKAFF
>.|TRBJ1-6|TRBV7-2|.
TGTGCCAGCAGCCCTGACAGGAGGTGGAATTCACCCCTCCACTTT
CASSPDRRWNSPLHF
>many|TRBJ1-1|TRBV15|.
TGTGCCACCAGCACGGGATACATGAACACTGAAGCTTTCTTT
CATSTGYMNTEAFF
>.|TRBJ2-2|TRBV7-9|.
TGTGCCAGCAGTAGCCTGCGCAGGGACACCGGGGAGCTGTTTTTT
CASSSLRRDTGELFF
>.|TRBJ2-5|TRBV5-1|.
TGCGCCAGCAGCCCAGGAGACTTAGCGGCCCAAGAGACCCAGTACTTC
CASSPGDLAAQETQYF
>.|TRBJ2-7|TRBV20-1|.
TGCAGTGCCCGGGGCCTCGGGAACGGGCAGTACTTC
CSARGLGNGQYF
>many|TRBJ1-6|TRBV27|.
TGTGCCAGCAGTACCGACGGGATTAATTCACCCCTCCACTTT
CASSTDGINSPLHF
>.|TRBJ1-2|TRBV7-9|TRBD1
TGTGCCAGCAGCCTACCCTCCGGGACAGCTAGGGGTGGCTACACCTTC
CASSLPSGTARGGYTF
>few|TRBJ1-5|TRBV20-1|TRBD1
TGCAGTGCTTACGGGACAGGGAGTTTTCGGCCCCAGCATTTT
CSAYGTGSFRPQHF
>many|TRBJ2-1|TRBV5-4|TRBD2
TGTGCCAGCAGTAGGACTAGCGGGAGTTACAATGAGCAGTTCTTC
CASSRTSGSYNEQFF
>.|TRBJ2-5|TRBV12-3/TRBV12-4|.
TGTGCCAGCAGCACCAGTCCCCTCCAAGAGACCCAGTACTTC
CASSTSPLQETQYF
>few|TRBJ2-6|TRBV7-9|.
TGTGCCAGCAGCTTAGGTTTGAACTCTGGGGCCAACGTCCTGACTTTC
CASSLGLNSGANVLTF
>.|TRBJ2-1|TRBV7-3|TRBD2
TGTGCCAGCAGTTTTCCTAGCGGAACCTCCTACAATGAGCAGTTCTTC
CASSFPSGTSYNEQFF
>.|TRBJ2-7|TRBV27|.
TGTGCCAGCAGTTCCCAACGATGGACAGATGCGATACCCTACGAGCAGTACTTC
CASSSQRWTDAIPYEQYF
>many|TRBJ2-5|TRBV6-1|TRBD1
TGTGCCAGCAAGAGGGGGACAGGCGCGGAGACCCAGTACTTC
CASKRGTGAETQYF
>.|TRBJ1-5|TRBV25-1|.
TGTGCCAGCAGTGAACAGGGGAGAGAGCCCCAGCATTTT
CASSEQGREPQHF
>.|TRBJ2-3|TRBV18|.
TGTGCCAGCTCACCACCGGCAGATACGCAGTATTTT
CASSPPADTQYF
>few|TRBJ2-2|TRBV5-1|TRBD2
TGCGCCAGCAGCTTCCGAGGCACTAGCGGGAGCTTGGCGAACACCGGGGAGCTGTTTTTT
CASSFRGTSGSLANTGELFF
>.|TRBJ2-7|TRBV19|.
TGTGCCAGTAGTATAAAATCAGGGCACTACGAGCAGTACTTC
CASSIKSGHYEQYF
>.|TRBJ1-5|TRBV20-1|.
TGCAGTGCTAGAGTTGAGGGGATCGGGCCCCAGCATTTT
CSARVEGIGPQHF
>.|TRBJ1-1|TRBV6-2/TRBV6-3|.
TGTGCCAGCAGTTACCGCCCCAGCACTGAAGCTTTCTTT
CASSYRPSTEAFF
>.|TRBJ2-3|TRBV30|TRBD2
TGTGCCTGGAGACGAGCGGGAGGGTCAGATACGCAGTATTTT
CAWRRAGGSDTQYF
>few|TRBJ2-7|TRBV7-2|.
TGTGCCAGCACCCAACCCGGGACGGGTACCTACGAGCAGTACTTC
CASTQPGTGTYEQYF
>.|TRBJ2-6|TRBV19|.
TGTGCCAGTAGCTTTAGGCCCTCTGGGGCCAACGTCCTGACTTTC
CASSFRPSGANVLTF
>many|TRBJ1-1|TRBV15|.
TGTGCCACCAGCAGAGATGGCATCAGTGAAGCTTTCTTT
CATSRDGISEAFF
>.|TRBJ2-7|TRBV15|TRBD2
TGTGCCACCAGCCGGGGGACTAGCGAGTCCTACGAGCAGTACTTC
CATSRGTSESYEQYF
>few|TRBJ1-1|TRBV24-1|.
TGTGCCACCAGTGACCTGGACAGATTGGTAGCTTTCTTT
CATSDLDRLVAFF
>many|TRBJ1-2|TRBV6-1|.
TGTGCCAGCACCACGGCAAGTCCAAACTATGGCTACACCTTC
CASTTASPNYGYTF
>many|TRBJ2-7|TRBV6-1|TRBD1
TGTGCCAGCAGTGCCTACGGGGGGACAGGGAACTACGAGCAGTACTTC
CASSAYGGTGNYEQYF
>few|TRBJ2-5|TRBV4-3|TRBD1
TGCGCCAGCAGCCAAGATTCTGGGACAGGGTTAGAGACCCAGTACTTC
CASSQDSGTGLETQYF
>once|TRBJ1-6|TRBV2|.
TGTGCCAGCAGCTCAGGCAGGACGAATTCACCCCTCCACTTT
CASSSGRTNSPLHF